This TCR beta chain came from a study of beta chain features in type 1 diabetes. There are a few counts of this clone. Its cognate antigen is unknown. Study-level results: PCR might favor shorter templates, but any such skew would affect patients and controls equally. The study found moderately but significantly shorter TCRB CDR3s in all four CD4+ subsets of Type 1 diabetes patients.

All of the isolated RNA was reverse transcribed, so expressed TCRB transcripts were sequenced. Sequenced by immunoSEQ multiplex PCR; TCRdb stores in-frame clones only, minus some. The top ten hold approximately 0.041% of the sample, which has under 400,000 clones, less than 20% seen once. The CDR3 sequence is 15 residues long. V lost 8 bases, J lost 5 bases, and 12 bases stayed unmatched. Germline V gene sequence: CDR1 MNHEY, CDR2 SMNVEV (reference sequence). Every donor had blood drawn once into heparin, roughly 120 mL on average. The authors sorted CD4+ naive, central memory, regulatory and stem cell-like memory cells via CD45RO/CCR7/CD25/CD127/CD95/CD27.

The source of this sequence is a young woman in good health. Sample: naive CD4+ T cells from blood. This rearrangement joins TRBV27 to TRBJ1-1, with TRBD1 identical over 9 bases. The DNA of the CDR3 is TGTGCCAGCGGGCCGTACAGGGGGCGTTGGACTGAAGCTTTCTTT. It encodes CASGPYRGRWTEAFF.